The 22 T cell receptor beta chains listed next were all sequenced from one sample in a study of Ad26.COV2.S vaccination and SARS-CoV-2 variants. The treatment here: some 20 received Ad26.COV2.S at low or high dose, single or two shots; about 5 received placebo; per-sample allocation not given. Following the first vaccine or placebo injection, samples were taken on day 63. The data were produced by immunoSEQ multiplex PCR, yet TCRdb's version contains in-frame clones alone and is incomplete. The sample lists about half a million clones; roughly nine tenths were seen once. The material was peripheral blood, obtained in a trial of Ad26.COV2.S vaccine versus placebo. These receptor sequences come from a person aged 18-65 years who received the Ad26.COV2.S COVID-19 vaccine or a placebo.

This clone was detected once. Written as DNA, the CDR3 is TGTGCCAGCTCAGCCGGGACTAGCTACGAGCAGTACTTC. This gives the protein CASSAGTSYEQYF. The rearrangement uses TRBV18 and TRBJ2-7; TRBD2 agrees at 8 bases. The CDR3 spans 13 residues. The germline V gene encodes CDR1 KGHSH and CDR2 LQKENI. Trimming cost V 5 bases and J 3 bases; bases outside gene matches: 3.

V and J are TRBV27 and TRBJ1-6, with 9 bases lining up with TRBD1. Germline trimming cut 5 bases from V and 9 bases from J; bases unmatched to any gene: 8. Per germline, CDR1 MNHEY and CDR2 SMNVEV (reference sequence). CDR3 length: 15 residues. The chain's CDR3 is CASSHRGQGGSPLHF. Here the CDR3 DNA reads TGTGCCAGCAGTCACAGGGGACAGGGTGGTTCACCCCTCCACTTT.

The CDR3 sequence is CSVQLDLAFF. The CDR3 region has the DNA TGCAGCGTTCAACTAGATTTGGCTTTCTTT. V and J are TRBV29-1 and TRBJ1-1; D call uncertain. This CDR3 has 10 residues. Trimming took 5 bases from V and 11 from J, leaving 12 bases between them. CDR1 and CDR2 from the germline V gene are SQVTM and ANQGSEA. Variable domain in full (rest from reference TRBV29-1 and TRBJ1-1): SAVISQKPSRDICQRGTSLTIQCQVDSQVTMMFWYRQQPGQSLTLIATANQGSEATYESGFVIDKFPISRPNLTFSTLTVSNMSPEDSSIYLCSVQLDLAFFGQGTRLTVV.

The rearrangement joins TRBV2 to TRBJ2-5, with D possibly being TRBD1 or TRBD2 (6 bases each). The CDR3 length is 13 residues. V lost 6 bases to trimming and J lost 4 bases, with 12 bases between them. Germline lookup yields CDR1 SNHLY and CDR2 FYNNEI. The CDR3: CASRRQEGETQYF. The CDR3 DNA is TGTGCCAGCAGGAGACAGGAGGGAGAGACCCAGTACTTC.

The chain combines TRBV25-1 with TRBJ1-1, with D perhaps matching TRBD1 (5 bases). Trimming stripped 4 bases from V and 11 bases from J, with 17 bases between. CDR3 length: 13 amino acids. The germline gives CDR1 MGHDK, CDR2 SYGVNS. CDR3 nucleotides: TGTGCCAGCAGTGGCCATGGGGGAATAAGGGCTTTCTTT. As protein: CASSGHGGIRAFF.

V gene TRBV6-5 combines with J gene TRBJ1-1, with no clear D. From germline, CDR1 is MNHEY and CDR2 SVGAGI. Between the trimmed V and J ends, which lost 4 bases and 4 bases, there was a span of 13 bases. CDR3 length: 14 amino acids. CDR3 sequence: CASSSRPARTEAFF. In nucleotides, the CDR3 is TGTGCCAGCAGTTCCAGACCCGCGCGCACTGAAGCTTTCTTT.

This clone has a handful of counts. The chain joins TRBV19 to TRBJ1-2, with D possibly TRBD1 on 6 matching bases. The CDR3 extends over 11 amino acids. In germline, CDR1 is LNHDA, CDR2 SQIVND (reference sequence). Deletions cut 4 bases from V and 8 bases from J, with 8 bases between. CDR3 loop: CASSTGEGYTF. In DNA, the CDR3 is TGTGCCAGTAGTACAGGGGAAGGCTACACCTTC.

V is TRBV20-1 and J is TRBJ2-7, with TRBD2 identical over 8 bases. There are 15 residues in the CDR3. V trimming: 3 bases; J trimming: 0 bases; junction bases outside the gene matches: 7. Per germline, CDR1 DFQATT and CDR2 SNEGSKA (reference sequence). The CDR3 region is CSASLASGSSYEQYF. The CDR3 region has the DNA TGCAGTGCTAGTCTGGCTAGCGGGTCCTCCTACGAGCAGTACTTC.

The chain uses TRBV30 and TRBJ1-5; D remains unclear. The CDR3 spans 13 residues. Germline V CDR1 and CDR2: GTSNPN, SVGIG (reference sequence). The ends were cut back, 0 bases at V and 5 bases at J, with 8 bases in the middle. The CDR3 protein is CAWSVLSDQPQHF. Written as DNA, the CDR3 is TGTGCCTGGAGTGTACTGTCGGATCAGCCCCAGCATTTT.

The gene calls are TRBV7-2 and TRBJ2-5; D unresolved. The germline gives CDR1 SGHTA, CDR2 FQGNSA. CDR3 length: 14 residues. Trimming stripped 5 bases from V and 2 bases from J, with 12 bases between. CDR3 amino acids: CASSPKNAQETQYF. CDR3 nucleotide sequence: TGTGCCAGCAGCCCTAAGAATGCTCAAGAGACCCAGTACTTC.

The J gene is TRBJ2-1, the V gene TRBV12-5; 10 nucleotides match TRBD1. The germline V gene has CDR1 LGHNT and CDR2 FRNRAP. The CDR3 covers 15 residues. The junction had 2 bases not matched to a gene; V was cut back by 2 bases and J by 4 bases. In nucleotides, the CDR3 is TGTGCTAGTGGTTTGCAGGGACAGGGGTACAATGAGCAGTTCTTC. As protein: CASGLQGQGYNEQFF.

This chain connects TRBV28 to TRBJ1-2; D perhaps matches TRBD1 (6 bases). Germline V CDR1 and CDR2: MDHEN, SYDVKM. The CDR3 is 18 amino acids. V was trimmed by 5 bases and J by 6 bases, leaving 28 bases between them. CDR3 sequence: CASSNAGAARRGKHGYTF. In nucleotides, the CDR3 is TGTGCCAGCAGTAACGCAGGGGCCGCTCGGCGGGGTAAACATGGCTACACCTTC.

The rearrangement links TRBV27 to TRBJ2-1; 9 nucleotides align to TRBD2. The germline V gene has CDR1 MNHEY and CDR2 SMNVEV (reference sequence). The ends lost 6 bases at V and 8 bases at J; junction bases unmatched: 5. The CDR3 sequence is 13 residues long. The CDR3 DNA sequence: TGTGCCAGCAGGCCCAGCGGGAGGTATGAGCAGTTCTTC. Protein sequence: CASRPSGRYEQFF.

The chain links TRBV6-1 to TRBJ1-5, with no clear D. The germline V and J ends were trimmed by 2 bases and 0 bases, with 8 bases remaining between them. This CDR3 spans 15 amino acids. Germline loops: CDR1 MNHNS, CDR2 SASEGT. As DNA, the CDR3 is TGTGCCAGCAGTGAATTGGGGAATAGCAATCAGCCCCAGCATTTT. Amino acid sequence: CASSELGNSNQPQHF.

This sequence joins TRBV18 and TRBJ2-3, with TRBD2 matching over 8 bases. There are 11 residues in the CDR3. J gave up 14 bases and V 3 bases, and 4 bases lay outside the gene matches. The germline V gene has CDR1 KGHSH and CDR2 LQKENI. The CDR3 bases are TGTGCCAGCTCACCGGGACTAGGGCCGTATTTT. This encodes CASSPGLGPYF. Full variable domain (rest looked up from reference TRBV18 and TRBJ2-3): NAGVMQNPRHLVRRRGQEARLRCSPMKGHSHVYWYRQLPEEGLKFMVYLQKENIIDESGMPKERFSAEFPKEGPSILRIQQVVRGDSAAYFCASSPGLGPYFGPGTRLTVL.

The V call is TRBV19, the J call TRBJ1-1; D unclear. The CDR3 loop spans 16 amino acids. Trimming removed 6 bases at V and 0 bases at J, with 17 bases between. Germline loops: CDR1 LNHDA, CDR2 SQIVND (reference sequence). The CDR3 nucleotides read TGTGCCAGTAGGACCAAAGACGGTTACATGAACACTGAAGCTTTCTTT. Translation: CASRTKDGYMNTEAFF.

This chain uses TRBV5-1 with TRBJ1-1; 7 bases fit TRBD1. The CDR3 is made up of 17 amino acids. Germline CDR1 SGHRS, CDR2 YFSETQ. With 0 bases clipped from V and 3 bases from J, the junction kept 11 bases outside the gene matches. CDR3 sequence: CASSLAGNRGSYTEAFF. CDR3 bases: TGCGCCAGCAGCTTGGCGGGTAACAGGGGCTCCTACACTGAAGCTTTCTTT.

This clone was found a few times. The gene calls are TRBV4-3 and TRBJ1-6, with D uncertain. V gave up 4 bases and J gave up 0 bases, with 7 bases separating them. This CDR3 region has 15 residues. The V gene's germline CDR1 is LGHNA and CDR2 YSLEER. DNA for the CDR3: TGCGCCAGCAGCCTGAAAAGCTCCTATAATTCACCCCTCCACTTT. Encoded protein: CASSLKSSYNSPLHF.

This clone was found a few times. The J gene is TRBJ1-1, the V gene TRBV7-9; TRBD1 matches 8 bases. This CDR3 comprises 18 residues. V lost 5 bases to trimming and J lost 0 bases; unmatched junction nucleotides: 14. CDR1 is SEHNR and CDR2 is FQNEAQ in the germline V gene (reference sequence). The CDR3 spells CASSPTRTGFLMNTEAFF. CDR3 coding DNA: TGTGCCAGCAGCCCTACCCGGACAGGGTTTTTGATGAACACTGAAGCTTTCTTT. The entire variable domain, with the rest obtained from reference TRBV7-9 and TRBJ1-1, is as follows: DTGVSQNPRHKITKRGQNVTFRCDPISEHNRLYWYRQTLGQGPEFLTYFQNEAQLEKSRLLSDRFSAERPKGSFSTLEIQRTEQGDSAMYLCASSPTRTGFLMNTEAFFGQGTRLTVV.

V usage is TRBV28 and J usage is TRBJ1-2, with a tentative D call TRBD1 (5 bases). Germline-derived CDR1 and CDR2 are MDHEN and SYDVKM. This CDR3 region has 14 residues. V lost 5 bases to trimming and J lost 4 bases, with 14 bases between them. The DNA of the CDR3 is TGTGCCAGCAGTACATCGCGGGGGATCTATGGCTACACCTTC. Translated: CASSTSRGIYGYTF.

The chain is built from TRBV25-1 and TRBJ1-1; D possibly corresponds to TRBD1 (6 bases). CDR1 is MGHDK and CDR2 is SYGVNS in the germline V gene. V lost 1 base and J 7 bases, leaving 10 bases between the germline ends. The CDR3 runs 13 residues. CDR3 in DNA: TGTGCCAGCAGTGAATGGACAGCGGGTGAAGCTTTCTTT. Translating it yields CASSEWTAGEAFF.

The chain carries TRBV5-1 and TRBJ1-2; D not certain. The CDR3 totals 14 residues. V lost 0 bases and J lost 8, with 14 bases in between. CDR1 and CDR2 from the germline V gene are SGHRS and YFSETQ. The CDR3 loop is CASSLDPAVGGYTF. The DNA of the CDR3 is TGCGCCAGCAGCTTGGATCCGGCTGTGGGGGGCTACACCTTC.